This T cell receptor beta chain comes out of a study of naive and memory T cell subsets. Overnight CMV lysate stimulation of fresh PBMCs defined donor CMV status by CD4+ IFNgamma. CDR3 length: 17 residues. Germline trimming cut 5 bases from V and 2 bases from J; bases unmatched to any gene: 13. Germline V gene sequence: CDR1 DFQATT, CDR2 SNEGSKA (reference sequence). Study results and limitations: In CD4 and CD8 cells, diversity dropped from naive through EMRA.

Both TRBC1 and TRBC2 were covered by a beta constant-region primer of two equimolar oligonucleotides. Nested alpha and beta constant-region primers with the SP2 primer drove four PCR rounds on ligated cDNA. An oligonucleotide with the SP2 primer and a 12-nucleotide UMI was ligated to the cDNA 3' end. TCRdb itself ran the UMI-ligation and nested PCR reads through MiXCR, one entry per CDR3 protein. The sample records tens of thousands of distinct CDR3 sequences, roughly 9.1% being singletons. There are a few counts of this clonotype. Antigen specificity is unknown. The sample consisted of central memory CD8+ T cells from blood. The chain joins TRBV20-1 to TRBJ2-7; 12 bases agree with TRBD2. This sequence was found in a human donor in good health. The CDR3 here is CSAETSGRRTLPYEQYF. The CDR3 region has the DNA TGCAGTGCTGAAACTAGCGGGAGGCGTACGTTGCCCTACGAGCAGTACTTC.